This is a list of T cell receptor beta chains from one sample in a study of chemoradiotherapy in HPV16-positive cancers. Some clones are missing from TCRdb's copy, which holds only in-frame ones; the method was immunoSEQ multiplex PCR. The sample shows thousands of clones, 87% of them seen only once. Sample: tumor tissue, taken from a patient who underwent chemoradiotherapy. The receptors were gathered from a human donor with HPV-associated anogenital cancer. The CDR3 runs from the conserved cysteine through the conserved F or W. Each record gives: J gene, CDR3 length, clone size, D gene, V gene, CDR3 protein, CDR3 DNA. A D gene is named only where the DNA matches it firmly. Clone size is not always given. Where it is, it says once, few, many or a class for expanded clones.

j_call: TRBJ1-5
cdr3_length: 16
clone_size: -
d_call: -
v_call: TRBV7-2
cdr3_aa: CASSLLGGAGNQPQHF
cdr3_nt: TGTGCCAGCAGCCTATTAGGGGGAGCCGGCAATCAGCCCCAGCATTTT

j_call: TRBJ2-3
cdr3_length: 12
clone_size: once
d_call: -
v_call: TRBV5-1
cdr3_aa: CASSFGTDTQYF
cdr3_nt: TGCGCCAGCAGCTTTGGTACAGATACGCAGTATTTT

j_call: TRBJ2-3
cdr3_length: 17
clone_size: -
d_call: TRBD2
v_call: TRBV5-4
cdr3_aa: CASSLRLAGGPTDTQYF
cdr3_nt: TGTGCCAGCAGCTTGAGGCTGGCGGGAGGGCCCACAGATACGCAGTATTTT

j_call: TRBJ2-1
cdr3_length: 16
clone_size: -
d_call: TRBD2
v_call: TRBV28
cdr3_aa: CASSSAGLAGGDEQFF
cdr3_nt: TGTGCCAGCAGTTCTGCGGGACTAGCGGGAGGGGATGAGCAGTTCTTC

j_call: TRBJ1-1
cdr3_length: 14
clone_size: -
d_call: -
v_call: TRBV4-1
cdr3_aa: CASSQVREEDEAFF
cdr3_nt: TGCGCCAGCAGCCAAGTACGTGAGGAGGATGAAGCTTTCTTT

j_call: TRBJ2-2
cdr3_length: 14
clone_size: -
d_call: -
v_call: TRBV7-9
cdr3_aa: CASRAGSNTGELFF
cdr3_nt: TGTGCCAGCAGGGCCGGCTCGAACACCGGGGAGCTGTTTTTT

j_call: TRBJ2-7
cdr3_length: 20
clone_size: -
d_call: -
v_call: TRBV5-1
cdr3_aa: CASSLKVGGTQPGLSYEQYF
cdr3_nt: TGCGCCAGCAGCTTGAAGGTTGGTGGGACTCAACCGGGCCTCTCCTACGAGCAGTACTTC

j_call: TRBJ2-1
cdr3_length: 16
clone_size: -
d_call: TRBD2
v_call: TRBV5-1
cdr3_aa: CASSVVGGRLVNEQFF
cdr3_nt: TGCGCCAGCAGTGTGGTTGGCGGGAGATTGGTGAATGAGCAGTTCTTC

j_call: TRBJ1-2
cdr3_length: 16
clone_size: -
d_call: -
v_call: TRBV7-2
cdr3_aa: CASSSRGGGPNYGYTF
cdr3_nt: TGTGCCAGCAGCTCCCGCGGGGGGGGCCCTAACTATGGCTACACCTTC

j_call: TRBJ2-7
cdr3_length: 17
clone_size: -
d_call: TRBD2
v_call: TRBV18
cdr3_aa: CASSPLPAGGSSYEQYF
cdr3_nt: TGTGCCAGCTCACCACTCCCAGCGGGGGGAAGCTCCTACGAGCAGTACTTC

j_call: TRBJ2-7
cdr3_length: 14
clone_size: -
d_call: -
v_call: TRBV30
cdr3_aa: CAWSGLAAKDEQYF
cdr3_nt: TGTGCCTGGAGTGGGTTGGCAGCTAAGGACGAGCAGTACTTC